This T cell receptor (beta chain) comes out of a study of blood T cell repertoires in COVID-19. Whole-study context: Sites in the United States, Italy and Spain provided acute and convalescent COVID-19 samples. From T cells, B-cell-depleted T cells, or PBMCs came the material, which was cDNA or gDNA.

Under the authors' procedure: Quantification of nucleated cells was approximated via reference gene primer amplification. The repertoire was sequenced with immunoSEQ multiplex PCR; TCRdb's copy has only in-frame clones and lacks some. That table is the source of V, J and clone size, and D and trimming were worked out from the DNA. The top ten hold 7.3% of the sample, which has 26,000 or so clones, approximately 66% seen once. The CDR3 is 13 residues long. Trimming removed 6 bases at V and 1 base at J, with 9 bases between. Germline V gene data show CDR1 as SNHLY and CDR2 as FYNNEI. This clone has more than one count but fewer than ten.

V gene TRBV2 combines with J gene TRBJ1-1, with D possibly TRBD1 on 5 matching bases. The sequenced sample was peripheral blood. The TCR was taken from a man aged 55-75 years with active or convalescent COVID-19. The DNA for the CDR3 is TGTGCCAGCAGCTCCGACAGGAACACTGAAGCTTTCTTT. Translation: CASSSDRNTEAFF.